This passage covers 20 T cell receptor beta chains from one sample sequenced in a study of cytomegalovirus exposure and HLA in healthy donors. With 60 Vbeta and 13 Jbeta primers, the PCR was carried out. The repertoire was sequenced with immunoSEQ multiplex PCR; TCRdb's copy has only in-frame clones and lacks some. The data hold 120,000 to 150,000 clones, with roughly 80% observed a single time. Sequenced material: PBMCs. These receptor sequences come from a woman in her 30s in good health and CMV-seronegative.

The gene calls are TRBV14 and TRBJ2-3; 10 bases align to TRBD1. CDR3 size: 19 residues. The germline CDR1 and CDR2 sequences are SGHDN and FVKESK. Trimming at V came to 4 bases and at J to 3 bases, leaving 16 bases not matched to a gene. The CDR3 DNA sequence: TGTGCCAGCAGCCGAACGGCTAAACTCCGGGACAGGGGAACAGATACGCAGTATTTT. Translated, it gives CASSRTAKLRDRGTDTQYF.

This chain uses TRBV18 with TRBJ2-1, with 9 bases identical to TRBD1. The CDR3 extends over 14 amino acids. Germline values: CDR1 KGHSH, CDR2 LQKENI. V lost 6 bases to trimming and J lost 4 bases; unmatched junction nucleotides: 4. The chain's CDR3 is CASSPGQGYNEQFF. CDR3 DNA sequence: TGTGCCAGCTCCCCGGGACAGGGTTACAATGAGCAGTTCTTC.

The genes are TRBV6-5 and TRBJ2-3, with TRBD2 as a possible D gene (6 bases). The CDR3 spans 11 residues. The germline V and J ends were trimmed by 6 bases and 7 bases, with 8 bases remaining between them. Germline V CDR1 and CDR2: MNHEY, SVGAGI. CDR3 loop: CASREGYTQYF. CDR3 coding DNA: TGTGCCAGCAGGGAGGGGTATACGCAGTATTTT.

This clone has just one count. Germline and junction disagree at one end, which may indicate a read error. CDR3 coding DNA: TGTGCCAGCAGCGTAGATAGCGGACTAGCCAAAAACATTCAGTACTTC. The encoded protein is CASSVDSGLAKNIQYF. J is TRBJ2-4 and V is TRBV11-2; D might be TRBD2 (6 bases). The germline gives CDR1 SGHAT, CDR2 FQNNGV. The CDR3 is made up of 16 amino acids.

This rearrangement joins TRBV27 to TRBJ1-4, with D uncertain. Trimming took 5 bases from V and 4 from J, leaving 8 bases between them. The germline gives CDR1 MNHEY, CDR2 SMNVEV (reference sequence). The CDR3 covers 13 residues. DNA for the CDR3: TGTGCCAGCAGTGGGAGGATTAATGAAAAACTGTTTTTT. Its translation is CASSGRINEKLFF.

This rearrangement joins TRBV30 to TRBJ2-1, with D possibly matching TRBD2 (5 bases). Trimming cost V 1 base and J 4 bases, with 8 bases left between them. Germline V gives CDR1 GTSNPN, CDR2 SVGIG (reference sequence). This CDR3 has 13 residues. The CDR3 coding sequence is TGTGCCTGGAGTGGGACTTATTACAATGAGCAGTTCTTC. Encoded protein: CAWSGTYYNEQFF. The complete variable domain, with remaining parts taken from reference TRBV30 and TRBJ2-1, reads SQTIHQWPATLVQPVGSPLSLECTVEGTSNPNLYWYRQAAGRGLQLLFYSVGIGQISSEVPQNLSASRPQDRQFILSSKKLLLSDSGFYLCAWSGTYYNEQFFGPGTRLTVL.

The chain couples TRBV6-1 to TRBJ1-3; a possible D gene is TRBD1 (5 bases). Looked up from germline, CDR1 is MNHNS and CDR2 is SASEGT. V was shortened by 2 bases and J by 4 bases, with 15 bases between the two germline ends. CDR3 length: 16 amino acids. The CDR3 loop reads CASSERPGSGGNTIYF. The CDR3 DNA reads as TGTGCCAGCAGTGAAAGGCCAGGGTCTGGCGGAAACACCATATATTTT.

This clone came up a few times. The chain has TRBV30 and TRBJ1-1; D call uncertain. The CDR3 runs 12 residues. Germline V lookup: CDR1 GTSNPN, CDR2 SVGIG (reference sequence). V was cut by 0 bases and J by 11 bases, with 13 bases left in between. CDR3 sequence reads: CAWSVRRFGAFF. The CDR3 bases are TGTGCCTGGAGTGTACGTAGGTTCGGGGCTTTCTTT.

The chain is built from TRBV5-4 and TRBJ1-3, with 10 nucleotides matching TRBD1. Unmatched junction bases numbered 6, after V lost 3 bases and J lost 6 bases. Germline CDR1 and CDR2: SGHNT and YYREEE (reference sequence). This CDR3 region has 15 residues. As DNA, the CDR3 is TGTGCCAGCAGCTCGGGACAGGGGATCGAAAACACCATATATTTT. Protein product: CASSSGQGIENTIYF.

This chain uses TRBV7-8 with TRBJ1-4, with D unclear. Looked up from germline, CDR1 is SGHVS and CDR2 is FQNEAQ. Trimming pared 0 bases from V and 5 bases from J, leaving 4 bases between. The CDR3 contains 13 residues. The CDR3 protein is CASSLATNEKLFF. In DNA form, the CDR3 reads TGTGCCAGCAGCTTAGCCACAAATGAAAAACTGTTTTTT. The full variable domain, rest sourced from reference TRBV7-8 and TRBJ1-4, is GAGVSQSPRYKVAKRGQDVALRCDPISGHVSLFWYQQALGQGPEFLTYFQNEAQLDKSGLPSDRFFAERPEGSVSTLKIQRTQQEDSAVYLCASSLATNEKLFFGSGTQLSVL.

This clone was recorded once. CDR3 region: CASSYSDQGTEAFF. In DNA, the CDR3 is TGTGCCAGCAGTTACTCGGACCAGGGTACCGAAGCTTTCTTT. V and J are TRBV6-5 and TRBJ1-1, with a possible D match to TRBD1 (5 bases). The CDR3 is made up of 14 amino acids. Germline V gene lookup returns CDR1 MNHEY and CDR2 SVGAGI. The V and J ends lost 0 bases and 8 bases respectively, with 13 bases between them.

The chain couples TRBV2 to TRBJ1-2; D unresolved. The CDR3 totals 14 residues. The germline V and J ends were trimmed by 2 bases and 8 bases, with 15 bases remaining between them. The germline V gene encodes CDR1 SNHLY and CDR2 FYNNEI. The CDR3 nucleotides read TGTGCCAGCAGTGAATCGTGGCAGCGGAGGGGCTACACCTTC. Translated: CASSESWQRRGYTF.

The chain employs TRBV7-9 and TRBJ2-1; D perhaps matches TRBD2 (5 bases). Germline CDR1 is SEHNR and CDR2 is FQNEAQ (reference sequence). V lost 1 base, J lost 4 bases, and 14 bases lay in between. The CDR3 is 16 amino acids. This CDR3 is CASSLVRGSGYNEQFF. The CDR3 DNA reads TGTGCCAGCAGCTTAGTGCGCGGGTCGGGTTACAATGAGCAGTTCTTC.

Comment on this clone: Other DNA sequences of this sample code for an identical CDR3. The rearrangement joins TRBV5-1 to TRBJ2-2; D is perhaps TRBD1 (6 bases). The CDR3 is made up of 16 amino acids. Germline V CDR1 and CDR2: SGHRS, YFSETQ. V lost 0 bases, J lost 4 bases, and 13 bases lay in between. In nucleotides, the CDR3 is TGCGCCAGCAGCTTGGATGGGGGCCCGGGCACCGGGGAGCTGTTTTTT. Protein product: CASSLDGGPGTGELFF. Variable domain in full (rest from reference TRBV5-1 and TRBJ2-2): KAGVTQTPRYLIKTRGQQVTLSCSPISGHRSVSWYQQTPGQGLQFLFEYFSETQRNKGNFPGRFSGRQFSNSRSEMNVSTLELGDSALYLCASSLDGGPGTGELFFGEGSRLTVL.

The chain combines TRBV7-2 with TRBJ2-3, with D maybe TRBD2 (5 bases). With 1 base removed from V and 10 bases from J, the gap between germline ends came to 15 bases. The CDR3 has 14 amino acids. Per germline, CDR1 SGHTA and CDR2 FQGNSA. The CDR3 here is CASSLVEGVQSQYF. The CDR3 DNA sequence: TGTGCCAGCAGCTTAGTCGAGGGAGTTCAATCGCAGTATTTT.

The CDR3 DNA reads TGTGCCAGTAGTTACGATCCACCGGGACTAGCACCTATTGGGGAGCTGTTTTTT. Protein product: CASSYDPPGLAPIGELFF. The chain carries TRBV19 and TRBJ2-2, with TRBD2 identical over 9 bases. The J segment lost 8 bases and the V segment lost 5 bases, leaving 18 bases of the junction unmatched. The CDR3 is 18 amino acids. Germline V gene lookup returns CDR1 LNHDA and CDR2 SQIVND (reference sequence).

This rearrangement joins TRBV27 to TRBJ1-4; D gene unclear. In germline, CDR1 is MNHEY, CDR2 SMNVEV (reference sequence). Trimming took off 8 bases at V and 5 bases at J, with 12 bases between the two ends. The CDR3 is 13 residues long. CDR3 sequence reads: CASAARRNEKLFF. The CDR3 nucleotides read TGTGCCAGCGCGGCCCGCCGGAATGAAAAACTGTTTTTT.

Regarding this clone: The final CDR3 position lacks the conserved phenylalanine or tryptophan, pointing to a likely read error. V gene TRBV6-5 combines with J gene TRBJ1-2; D is undetermined. Germline lookup yields CDR1 MNHEY and CDR2 SVGAGI. Trimming stripped 6 bases from V and 0 bases from J, with 14 bases between. The CDR3 covers 15 residues. CDR3 bases: TGTGCCAGCAGCTCCCGGGGAAGGACTAACTATGGCTACACCCTC. Amino acids: CASSSRGRTNYGYTL.

The chain couples TRBV11-2 to TRBJ2-2, with TRBD1 matching over 8 bases. The germline gives CDR1 SGHAT, CDR2 FQNNGV. The V segment lost 1 base and the J segment 4 bases; nucleotides outside the gene matches: 11. CDR3 length equals 18 residues. The CDR3 region has the DNA TGTGCCAGCAGCTTAGCCCCGGGACAGGTTTTGGTCACCGGGGAGCTGTTTTTT. Translated, it gives CASSLAPGQVLVTGELFF.

The chain uses TRBV21-1 and TRBJ2-1; the D segment call TRBD2 is taken from the table without a DNA check. TRBV21-1 is marked as a pseudogene. The CDR3 is 14 residues long. The CDR3 reads CASSLAGTYNEQFF. The DNA of the CDR3 is TGTGCCAGCAGCCTAGCGGGAACCTACAATGAGCAGTTCTTC.